What follows are 21 T cell receptor beta chains derived from one specimen sequenced in a study of T cell responses to AZD1222 COVID-19 vaccine. The table came from immunoSEQ multiplex PCR; TCRdb's copy has only in-frame clones and leaves some out. The table has 150,000 to 180,000 clones, over 85% seen once. The sequences come from peripheral blood, collected on day 0 of AZD1222 vaccination. The receptors here all came from an adult in good health.

The chain is built from TRBV19 and TRBJ2-7; possible D gene TRBD1, 6 bases. V dropped 0 bases and J dropped 4 bases, with 10 bases sitting between them. Germline V gene sequence: CDR1 LNHDA, CDR2 SQIVND (reference sequence). The CDR3 is 14 residues long. The CDR3 region has the DNA TGTGCCAGTAGTATAGACAGGGGTCGTTACGAGCAGTACTTC. Translation gives CASSIDRGRYEQYF.

This clone was recorded a few times. CDR3 region: CALRAGSYEQYF. The CDR3 coding sequence is TGTGCCTTGCGTGCGGGCTCCTACGAGCAGTACTTC. The chain couples TRBV30 to TRBJ2-7; a weak D match, TRBD2 (5 bases). The ends were cut back, 7 bases at V and 0 bases at J, with 10 bases in the middle. The CDR3 length is 12 residues. The germline gives CDR1 GTSNPN, CDR2 SVGIG (reference sequence).

The chain couples TRBV28 to TRBJ1-6, with no clear D. V dropped 4 bases and J dropped 3 bases, with 10 bases sitting between them. This CDR3 contains 15 residues. The V gene's germline CDR1 is MDHEN and CDR2 SYDVKM. The CDR3, as DNA: TGTGCCAGCAGTTCCAGCAACGACTATAATTCACCCCTCCACTTT. It encodes CASSSSNDYNSPLHF. The full variable domain, its missing parts supplied by reference TRBV28 and TRBJ1-6, is DVKVTQSSRYLVKRTGEKVFLECVQDMDHENMFWYRQDPGLGLRLIYFSYDVKMKEKGDIPEGYSVSREKKERFSLILESASTNQTSMYLCASSSSNDYNSPLHFGNGTRLTVT.

The rearrangement uses TRBV7-8 and TRBJ2-5; the D is unclear. Germline CDR1 is SGHVS and CDR2 is FQNEAQ. The CDR3 contains 15 residues. Trimming took off 0 bases at V and 1 base at J, with 9 bases between the two ends. CDR3 DNA: TGTGCCAGCAGCTTAGCATTACGGGCCCAAGAGACCCAGTACTTC. Translation gives CASSLALRAQETQYF.

The CDR3 is CASSIPSGYTQYF. The DNA for the CDR3 is TGTGCCAGTAGTATTCCTAGCGGTTATACGCAGTATTTT. The rearrangement links TRBV19 to TRBJ2-3, with 7 positions matching TRBD2. The CDR3 spans 13 residues. The V gene end was trimmed by 3 bases and the J gene end by 7 bases; junction bases not matched to a gene: 4. CDR1 is LNHDA and CDR2 is SQIVND in the germline V gene (reference sequence).

This clone was recorded a few times. A much larger clone sits a single nucleotide away, making a read error possible. CDR3 loop: CASTKPRQGNYEQYF. The CDR3 nucleotides read TGCGCCAGCACCAAACCGCGACAGGGTAATTACGAGCAGTACTTC. The chain links TRBV4-1 to TRBJ2-7; 7 nucleotides align to TRBD1. V shed 7 bases, J shed 4 bases, and the junction held 13 bases outside the gene matches. The CDR3 is 15 amino acids. Germline V gene data show CDR1 as MGHRA and CDR2 as YSYEKL.

V usage is TRBV6-6 and J usage is TRBJ1-4; perhaps TRBD1 as D (6 bases). Germline V gene data show CDR1 as MNHNY and CDR2 as SVGAGI (reference sequence). Between the trimmed V and J ends, which lost 6 bases and 4 bases, there was a span of 18 bases. The CDR3 length is 16 residues. The DNA of the CDR3 is TGTGCCAGCAGAGGAACAGGGTTTGTCGGTAATGAAAAACTGTTTTTT. Its translation: CASRGTGFVGNEKLFF.

This clone was observed a single time. The chain uses TRBV4-3 and TRBJ1-6; D is unclear. V lost 1 base and J 9 bases, leaving 10 bases between the germline ends. The CDR3 is made up of 14 amino acids. Germline V gene sequence: CDR1 LGHNA, CDR2 YSLEER. CDR3 amino acids: CASSQGLPGSPLHF. CDR3 sequence (DNA): TGCGCCAGCAGCCAAGGTCTTCCAGGTTCACCCCTCCACTTT.

The chain links TRBV4-1 to TRBJ1-1, with TRBD1 as a possible D gene (6 bases). Germline lookup yields CDR1 MGHRA and CDR2 YSYEKL. V was shortened by 2 bases and J by 3 bases, with 22 bases between the two germline ends. CDR3 size: 18 residues. This CDR3 reads CASSQPPPLGQLHTEAFF. The DNA of the CDR3 is TGCGCCAGCAGCCAACCCCCGCCCCTCGGACAGCTCCACACTGAAGCTTTCTTT.

V usage is TRBV12-3 or TRBV12-4 and J usage is TRBJ1-2, with a weak D call TRBD1 (5 bases). The CDR3 is 13 residues long. The V and J ends lost 4 bases and 6 bases respectively, with 12 bases between them. This CDR3 is CASSSTVTDGYTF. DNA of the CDR3: TGTGCCAGCAGTTCGACAGTAACTGATGGCTACACCTTC.

V is TRBV15 and J is TRBJ2-3; 10 nucleotides match TRBD1. Looked up from germline, CDR1 is LNHNV and CDR2 is YYDKDF (reference sequence). The CDR3 loop spans 16 amino acids. V dropped 3 bases and J dropped 6; count of bases not matched to a gene: 9. The CDR3 reads CATSRFLRQGADTQYF. The CDR3 coding sequence is TGTGCCACCAGCAGGTTTTTGAGACAGGGGGCGGATACGCAGTATTTT.

This clone showed up just once. The CDR3 loop reads CASSLAPQTYRTEAFF. The CDR3 nucleotides are TGTGCCAGCAGCTTAGCTCCCCAAACGTATCGGACTGAAGCTTTCTTT. The rearrangement uses TRBV11-3 and TRBJ1-1; D unclear. The CDR3 spans 16 residues. CDR1 is SGHNT, CDR2 YENEEA, per germline. The V and J ends lost 1 base and 5 bases respectively, with 17 bases between them. The full variable domain, with the rest looked up from reference TRBV11-3 and TRBJ1-1, is EAGVVQSPRYKIIEKKQPVAFWCNPISGHNTLYWYLQNLGQGPELLIRYENEEAVDDSQLPKDRFSAERLKGVDSTLKIQPAELGDSAVYLCASSLAPQTYRTEAFFGQGTRLTVV.

The V gene is TRBV9, the J gene TRBJ1-4, with D possibly being TRBD1 (5 bases). This CDR3 is 17 amino acids long. Trimming took off 6 bases at V and 0 bases at J, with 18 bases between the two ends. Germline CDR1 SGDLS, CDR2 YYNGEE. The CDR3 here is CASTPRGLGPTNEKLFF. CDR3 nucleotides: TGTGCCAGCACGCCAAGGGGTCTTGGACCAACTAATGAAAAACTGTTTTTT.

V and J are TRBV12-5 and TRBJ2-7; D is ambiguous. The CDR3 covers 12 residues. Germline values: CDR1 LGHNT, CDR2 FRNRAP. The germline V and J ends were trimmed by 1 base and 4 bases, with 5 bases remaining between them. CDR3 amino acids: CASGLGAYEQYF. Here the CDR3 DNA reads TGTGCTAGTGGTTTGGGGGCTTACGAGCAGTACTTC.

The J gene is TRBJ1-3, the V gene TRBV29-1, with D possibly being TRBD1 (5 bases). The CDR3 extends over 11 amino acids. The germline gives CDR1 SQVTM, CDR2 ANQGSEA. V was pared by 5 bases and J by 6 bases, with 8 bases between. This CDR3 is CSVRQLNTIYF. CDR3 in DNA: TGCAGCGTTCGACAGTTAAACACCATATATTTT.

CDR3 amino acids: CASSQEREREQFF. The DNA of the CDR3 is TGCGCCAGCAGCCAAGAAAGGGAGCGTGAGCAGTTCTTC. The V and J genes are TRBV4-3 and TRBJ2-1; D possibly corresponds to TRBD2 (5 bases). The CDR3 length is 13 residues. The germline CDR1 and CDR2 sequences are LGHNA and YSLEER. Between the trimmed V and J ends, which lost 0 bases and 9 bases, there was a span of 9 bases.

The V gene is TRBV3-1 (or the pseudogene TRBV3-2), the J gene TRBJ2-1; D is perhaps TRBD2 (6 bases). Germline CDR1 and CDR2: LGHDT and YNNKEL (reference sequence). CDR3 length: 15 residues. V shed 3 bases and J shed 5 bases, with 14 bases lying between them. CDR3 DNA sequence: TGTGCCAGCAGCCAGGTCGGGACGGGAGACAATGAGCAGTTCTTC. Encoded protein: CASSQVGTGDNEQFF.

The chain links TRBV9 to TRBJ2-3; 9 bases are shared with TRBD2. V lost 3 bases, J lost 5 bases, and 10 bases stayed unmatched. In germline, CDR1 is SGDLS, CDR2 YYNGEE. CDR3 length: 16 amino acids. Written as DNA, the CDR3 is TGTGCCAGCAGCGCCCTAGCGGGGCAGTTGGGAGATACGCAGTATTTT. This gives the protein CASSALAGQLGDTQYF.

The chain links TRBV7-2 to TRBJ1-1; TRBD1 matches at 11 bases. There are 16 residues in the CDR3. Germline V gives CDR1 SGHTA, CDR2 FQGNSA. Trimming took 10 bases from V and 1 from J; bases not matched to a gene: 11. This CDR3 is CATTEDRGQRNTEAFF. CDR3 in DNA: TGTGCCACGACCGAGGACAGGGGGCAGAGGAACACTGAAGCTTTCTTT.

The rearrangement links TRBV28 to TRBJ1-6, with 9 positions matching TRBD1. Germline values: CDR1 MDHEN, CDR2 SYDVKM. J lost 9 bases, V lost 2 bases, and 5 bases had no gene match. The CDR3 loop spans 15 amino acids. The CDR3 region is CASSLGQGYRSPLHF. CDR3 sequence (DNA): TGTGCCAGCAGTTTAGGACAGGGGTATCGTTCACCCCTCCACTTT.

This chain uses TRBV11-2 with TRBJ2-7; D is uncertain. Germline-derived CDR1 and CDR2 are SGHAT and FQNNGV. Trimming took off 5 bases at V and 3 bases at J, with 8 bases between the two ends. The CDR3 totals 12 residues. The CDR3 region has the DNA TGTGCCAGCAGCCTTCTAGACTACGAGCAGTACTTC. It is translated as CASSLLDYEQYF. The entire variable domain, with the rest obtained from reference TRBV11-2 and TRBJ2-7, is as follows: EAGVAQSPRYKIIEKRQSVAFWCNPISGHATLYWYQQILGQGPKLLIQFQNNGVVDDSQLPKDRFSAERLKGVDSTLKIQPAKLEDSAVYLCASSLLDYEQYFGPGTRLTVT.